Listed below are T cell receptor beta chains from one sample, sequenced in a study of blood T cell repertoires in COVID-19. The method was immunoSEQ multiplex PCR; TCRdb's version includes in-frame clones alone and lacks a portion of them. This sample has more than 150,000 clones, with about nine tenths found just once. Sequences were obtained from peripheral blood. The receptor source for this set is a man in his forties with acute or convalescent COVID-19. Each CDR3 is given with its conserved first and last residue. A D gene is named only where the DNA matches it firmly. The size field is filled for only some rows; it gives once, few, many or a size class.

j_call d_call v_call clone_size cdr3_aa cdr3_nt
TRBJ2-3 TRBD2 TRBV24-1 . CATSDLPPEGAGGLATQYF TGTGCCACCAGTGATTTGCCTCCGGAGGGAGCGGGGGGGCTAGCTACGCAGTATTTT
TRBJ2-1 . TRBV18 . CASSPGGIYNEQFF TGTGCCAGCTCACCAGGGGGGATCTACAATGAGCAGTTCTTC
TRBJ2-1 TRBD1 TRBV27 . CASTRGTGVTNEQFF TGTGCCAGCACGCGCGGGACAGGGGTTACCAATGAGCAGTTCTTC
TRBJ1-6 . TRBV4-1 . CASSQVAGDPSSYNSPLHF TGCGCCAGCAGCCAAGTGGCGGGGGACCCCAGCTCCTATAATTCACCCCTCCACTTT
TRBJ1-2 . TRBV7-2 once CASSLGPFDGSYGYTF TGTGCCAGCAGCTTGGGTCCCTTCGACGGGAGCTATGGCTACACCTTC
TRBJ1-5 TRBD1 TRBV19 . CASRGQLNQPQHF TGTGCCAGTCGGGGACAGCTCAATCAGCCCCAGCATTTT
TRBJ2-7 . TRBV19 . CASRGQSYEQYF TGTGCCAGCCGAGGACAGTCCTACGAGCAGTACTTC
TRBJ1-1 TRBD1 TRBV18 . CASSLTGQGRINTEAFF TGTGCCAGCTCACTAACTGGACAGGGGAGGATCAACACTGAAGCTTTCTTT
TRBJ2-5 . TRBV7-9 . CASSLQPQETQYF TGTGCCAGCAGCCTACAGCCTCAAGAGACCCAGTACTTC
TRBJ2-1 . TRBV15 . CATSRGQGREQFF TGTGCCACCAGCAGAGGGCAGGGCCGTGAGCAGTTCTTC
TRBJ1-2 TRBD1 TRBV25-1 . CASSEAGGFYGYTF TGTGCCAGCAGTGAGGCAGGGGGCTTCTATGGCTACACCTTC
TRBJ1-2 . TRBV3-1/TRBV3-2 . CASSHERGGVLGYTF TGTGCCAGCAGCCACGAACGGGGAGGGGTGCTTGGCTACACCTTC
TRBJ1-6 . TRBV2 . CASSPYDWNSPLHF TGTGCCAGCAGTCCCTACGACTGGAATTCACCCCTCCACTTT
TRBJ2-3 . TRBV5-1 . CASSLGAQLDTQYF TGCGCCAGCAGCTTGGGGGCACAGCTGGATACGCAGTATTTT
TRBJ1-2 TRBD1 TRBV6-1 . CASSASRGQGSDGYTF TGTGCCAGCAGTGCAAGCCGGGGACAGGGTTCAGATGGCTACACCTTC
TRBJ1-1 . TRBV2 . CASSEGHPNTEAFF TGTGCCAGCAGTGAGGGACACCCGAACACTGAAGCTTTCTTT
TRBJ2-1 . TRBV4-1 . CASSQVAAGRNEQFF TGCGCCAGCAGCCAAGTGGCGGCAGGGCGAAATGAGCAGTTCTTC
TRBJ2-5 TRBD1 TRBV11-1 . CASSRDRSQKETQYF TGTGCCAGCAGCCGGGACAGAAGCCAAAAAGAGACCCAGTACTTC
TRBJ1-2 . TRBV5-1 . CASSLAGSDYGYTF TGCGCCAGCAGCTTAGCAGGGTCTGACTATGGCTACACCTTC
TRBJ1-5 . TRBV28 few CSGGVYGQPQHF TGTTCTGGGGGGGTTTACGGTCAGCCCCAGCATTTT
TRBJ2-4 . TRBV21-1 . CASSKKTCRVGLTKNIQYF TGTGCCAGCAGTAAAAAGACATGCAGGGTCGGATTAACCAAAAACATTCAGTACTTC
TRBJ2-3 . TRBV10-1 . CASSELGEGSQYF TGCGCCAGCAGTGAGCTGGGCGAGGGATCGCAGTATTTT
TRBJ1-4 . TRBV3-1/TRBV3-2 few CASSQDWGGRLFF TGTGCCAGCAGCCAAGATTGGGGCGGGAGACTGTTTTTT
TRBJ1-1 TRBD1 TRBV30 . CAWDRGLNTEAFF TGTGCCTGGGACAGGGGGTTAAACACTGAAGCTTTCTTT
TRBJ2-7 TRBD1 TRBV5-1 . CASSWGQLYYEQYF TGCGCCAGCAGCTGGGGACAGCTCTACTACGAGCAGTACTTC
TRBJ1-1 . TRBV10-3 . CAISEVDPGGAEAFF TGTGCCATCAGTGAAGTGGACCCGGGAGGCGCTGAAGCTTTCTTT
TRBJ1-4 . TRBV12-3/TRBV12-4 . CASSPRSHEKLFF TGTGCCAGCAGCCCCCGCAGTCATGAAAAACTGTTTTTT
TRBJ1-4 TRBD1 TRBV5-4 . CASSLDPGGTNEKLFF TGTGCCAGCAGCTTGGACCCAGGGGGAACTAATGAAAAACTGTTTTTT
TRBJ2-1 . TRBV5-1 . CASSLEPGTPNEQFF TGCGCCAGCAGCCTGGAGCCAGGGACTCCGAATGAGCAGTTCTTC
TRBJ2-7 TRBD1 TRBV28 . CASRRDRSSYEQYF TGTGCCAGCAGAAGGGACAGGAGCTCCTACGAGCAGTACTTC
TRBJ2-1 TRBD2 TRBV10-3 . CAIASGVPYNEQFF TGTGCCATAGCGAGCGGGGTCCCCTACAATGAGCAGTTCTTC
TRBJ1-3 . TRBV6-5 . CASSGTGGAGNTIYF TGTGCCAGCAGCGGTACGGGGGGGGCTGGAAACACCATATATTTT
TRBJ2-7 . TRBV7-9 . CASSLAESQGSYEQYF TGTGCCAGCAGCTTAGCAGAATCCCAGGGTTCCTACGAGCAGTACTTC
TRBJ1-5 . TRBV19 few CASSIGSSNQPQHF TGTGCCAGTAGTATAGGTAGTAGCAATCAGCCCCAGCATTTT
TRBJ2-1 . TRBV7-9 . CASFNAPRSYNEQFF TGTGCCAGCTTTAACGCCCCGAGAAGCTACAATGAGCAGTTCTTC
TRBJ1-4 TRBD1 TRBV5-5 . CASSTGTANEKLFF TGTGCCAGCAGCACCGGGACAGCTAATGAAAAACTGTTTTTT
TRBJ2-3 TRBD2 TRBV2 . CASSERTSVDTQYF TGTGCCAGCAGTGAGAGGACTAGCGTGGATACGCAGTATTTT
TRBJ1-1 . TRBV5-1 . CASSLTVGPEAFF TGCGCCAGCAGCTTGACGGTTGGGCCTGAAGCTTTCTTT
TRBJ2-2 TRBD2 TRBV29-1 . CSVGAGVTGELFF TGCAGCGTTGGAGCGGGGGTCACCGGGGAGCTGTTTTTT
TRBJ2-7 . TRBV7-2 . CASSLAVGEQYF TGTGCCAGCAGCTTAGCGGTCGGGGAGCAGTACTTC
TRBJ1-2 . TRBV19 few CASSPDRSYGYTF TGTGCCAGTAGTCCCGACAGGAGCTATGGCTACACCTTC
TRBJ1-2 . TRBV3-1/TRBV3-2 . CASSPTGGPYGYTF TGTGCCAGCAGCCCCACCGGGGGTCCGTATGGCTACACCTTC
TRBJ1-1 . TRBV11-1 . CASSLWDKNTEAFF TGTGCCAGCAGCTTATGGGACAAGAACACTGAAGCTTTCTTT
TRBJ1-2 TRBD1 TRBV13 few CASSLGWGGTGGSNYGYTF TGTGCCAGCAGCTTAGGCTGGGGAGGGACAGGGGGCAGTAACTATGGCTACACCTTC
TRBJ2-2 . TRBV5-6 once CASSLSTELFF TGTGCCAGCAGCTTGTCGACTGAGCTGTTTTTT
TRBJ2-2 . TRBV4-2 once CASSQDGGRITGELFF TGTGCCAGCAGCCAAGATGGGGGCAGAATCACCGGGGAGCTGTTTTTT
TRBJ2-3 . TRBV7-2 . CASSLGRGDTQYF TGTGCCAGCAGCTTAGGTCGGGGTGATACGCAGTATTTT
TRBJ2-1 TRBD2 TRBV6-6 . CASSPGLVAHNEQFF TGTGCCAGCAGTCCCGGACTAGTGGCACACAATGAGCAGTTCTTC
TRBJ1-1 . TRBV4-1 . CASSLRGAMNTEAFF TGCGCCAGCAGCCTTCGGGGGGCTATGAACACTGAAGCTTTCTTT
TRBJ1-1 . TRBV30 . CAWRRLSSAEAFF TGTGCCTGGAGGCGTTTATCCTCTGCCGAAGCTTTCTTT
TRBJ2-5 TRBD1 TRBV9 once CASTEGGTGGETQYF TGTGCCTCAACGGAGGGAGGGACAGGGGGAGAGACCCAGTACTTC
TRBJ1-3 TRBD1 TRBV7-9 . CASSSHPTGGLTGNTIYF TGTGCCAGCAGCAGCCATCCGACAGGGGGCTTGACTGGAAACACCATATATTTT
TRBJ2-1 TRBD2 TRBV7-3 . CASSSRGGANNEQFF TGTGCCAGCAGCTCCCGCGGGGGGGCTAACAATGAGCAGTTCTTC